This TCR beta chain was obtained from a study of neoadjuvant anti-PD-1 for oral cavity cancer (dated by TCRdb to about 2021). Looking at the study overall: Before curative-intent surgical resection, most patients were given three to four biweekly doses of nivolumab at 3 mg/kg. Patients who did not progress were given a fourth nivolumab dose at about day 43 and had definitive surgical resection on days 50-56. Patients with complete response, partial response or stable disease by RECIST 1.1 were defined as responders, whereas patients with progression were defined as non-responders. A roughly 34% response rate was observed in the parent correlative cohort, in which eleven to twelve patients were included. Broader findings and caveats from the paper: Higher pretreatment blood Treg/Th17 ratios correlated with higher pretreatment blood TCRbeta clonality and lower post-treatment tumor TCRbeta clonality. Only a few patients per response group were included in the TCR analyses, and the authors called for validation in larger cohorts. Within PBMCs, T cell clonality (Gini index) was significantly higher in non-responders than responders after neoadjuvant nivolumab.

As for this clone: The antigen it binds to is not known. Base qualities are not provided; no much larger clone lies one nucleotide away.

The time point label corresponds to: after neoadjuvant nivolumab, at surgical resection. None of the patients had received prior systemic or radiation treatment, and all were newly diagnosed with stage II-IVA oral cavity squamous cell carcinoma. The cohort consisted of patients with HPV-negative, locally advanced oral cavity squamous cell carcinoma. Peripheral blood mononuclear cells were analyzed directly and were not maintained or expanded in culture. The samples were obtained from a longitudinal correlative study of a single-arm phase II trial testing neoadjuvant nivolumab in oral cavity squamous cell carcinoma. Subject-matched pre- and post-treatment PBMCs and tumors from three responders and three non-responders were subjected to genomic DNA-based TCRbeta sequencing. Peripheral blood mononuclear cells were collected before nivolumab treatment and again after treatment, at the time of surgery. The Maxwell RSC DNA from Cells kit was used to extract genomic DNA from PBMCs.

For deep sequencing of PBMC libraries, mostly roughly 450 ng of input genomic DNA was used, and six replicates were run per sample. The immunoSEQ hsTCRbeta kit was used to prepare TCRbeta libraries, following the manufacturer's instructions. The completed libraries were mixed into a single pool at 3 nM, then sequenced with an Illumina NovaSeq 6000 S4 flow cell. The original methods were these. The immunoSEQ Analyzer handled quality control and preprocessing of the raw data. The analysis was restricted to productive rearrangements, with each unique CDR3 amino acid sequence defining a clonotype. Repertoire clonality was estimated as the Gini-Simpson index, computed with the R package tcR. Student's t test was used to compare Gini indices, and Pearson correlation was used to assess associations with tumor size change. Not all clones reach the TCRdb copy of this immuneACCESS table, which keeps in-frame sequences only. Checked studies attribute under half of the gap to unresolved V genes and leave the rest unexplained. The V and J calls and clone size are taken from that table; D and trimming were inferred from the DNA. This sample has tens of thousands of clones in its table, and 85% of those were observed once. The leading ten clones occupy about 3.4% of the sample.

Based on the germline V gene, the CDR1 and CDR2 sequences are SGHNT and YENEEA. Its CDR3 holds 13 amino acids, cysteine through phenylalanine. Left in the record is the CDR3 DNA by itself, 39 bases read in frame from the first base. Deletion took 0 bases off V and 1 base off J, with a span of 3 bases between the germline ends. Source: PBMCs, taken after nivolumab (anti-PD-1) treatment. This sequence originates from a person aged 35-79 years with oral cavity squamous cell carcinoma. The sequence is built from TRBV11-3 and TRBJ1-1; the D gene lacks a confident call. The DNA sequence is TGTGCCAGCAGCTTAGACACGAACACTGAAGCTTTCTTT. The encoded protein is CASSLDTNTEAFF.